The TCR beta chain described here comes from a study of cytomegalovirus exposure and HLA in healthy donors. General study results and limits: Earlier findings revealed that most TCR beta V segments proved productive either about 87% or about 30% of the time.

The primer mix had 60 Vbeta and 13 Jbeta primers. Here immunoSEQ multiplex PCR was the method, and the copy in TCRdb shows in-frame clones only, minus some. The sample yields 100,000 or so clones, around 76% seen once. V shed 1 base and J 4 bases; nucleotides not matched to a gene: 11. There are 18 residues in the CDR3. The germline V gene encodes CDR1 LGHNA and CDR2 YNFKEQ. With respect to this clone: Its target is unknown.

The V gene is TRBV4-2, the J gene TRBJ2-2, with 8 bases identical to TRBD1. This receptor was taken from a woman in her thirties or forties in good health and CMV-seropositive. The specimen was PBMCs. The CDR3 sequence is CASSQVRTGNSGTGELFF. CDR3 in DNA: TGTGCCAGCAGCCAAGTGCGGACAGGGAATTCGGGCACCGGGGAGCTGTTTTTT.